These T cell receptor beta chains were read from a single sample in a study of cytomegalovirus exposure and HLA in healthy donors. Sequenced by immunoSEQ multiplex PCR; TCRdb stores in-frame clones only, minus some. The data hold roughly 140,000 clones, with roughly 77% observed a single time. The sample comprised PBMCs. These receptors all come from a woman in her thirties in good health and CMV-seronegative. CDR3s include the opening cysteine and the closing phenylalanine or tryptophan. A D gene is named only where the DNA matches it firmly. Clone size, where shown, is once, few, many, or a class for clones that have expanded.

d_call	clone_size	v_call	j_call	cdr3_nt	cdr3_aa
TRBD1	once	TRBV6-1	TRBJ2-3	TGTGCCAGCAGTGAAGAGGGGACAGGGGGAGCAGATACGCAGTATTTT	CASSEEGTGGADTQYF
.	.	TRBV6-5	TRBJ1-2	TGTGCCAGCAGAAACAATAAACAGGGAGTCTACACCTTC	CASRNNKQGVYTF
.	.	TRBV6-5	TRBJ2-7	TGTGCCAGCAGTTATCAGACAGGAACCTACGAGCAGTACTTC	CASSYQTGTYEQYF
TRBD2	.	TRBV18	TRBJ2-7	TGTGCCAGCTCACCACCAGCTAGCGGGGACTACGAGCAGTACTTC	CASSPPASGDYEQYF
TRBD1	.	TRBV10-3	TRBJ2-2	TGTGCCATCAGTGACAAGGGGGCAGGGACCGGGGAGCTGTTTTTT	CAISDKGAGTGELFF
TRBD1	.	TRBV14	TRBJ1-6	TGTGCCAGCAGCCAGGCAATACAGGGGTCACCCCTCCACTTT	CASSQAIQGSPLHF
.	few	TRBV19	TRBJ2-7	TGTGCCAGTAGTATGAAGAGCTCCTACGAGCAGTACTTC	CASSMKSSYEQYF
TRBD1	.	TRBV28	TRBJ1-1	TGTGCCAGCAGTCCCAGGACAGGATACACTGAAGCTTTCTTT	CASSPRTGYTEAFF
.	few	TRBV19	TRBJ2-1	TGTGCCAGTAGTATGCCCGGACAACCCTGGGGCGATGAGCAGTTCTTC	CASSMPGQPWGDEQFF
.	.	TRBV7-2	TRBJ1-5	TGTGCCAGCAGCTTAATAGGTCTTTCAGGGTCGGTGGTTCAGCCCCAGCATTTT	CASSLIGLSGSVVQPQHF
TRBD2	.	TRBV6-1	TRBJ2-3	TGTGCCAGCAGTGATAAGCGGGGGGGCGCAGATACGCAGTATTTT	CASSDKRGGADTQYF
.	.	TRBV18	TRBJ2-7	TGTGCCAGCTCACCGGGGACTTCTACCTACGAGCAGTACTTC	CASSPGTSTYEQYF
TRBD1	.	TRBV19	TRBJ2-3	TGTGCCAGTAGTAGGACAGGGGTAACGCACGAAGATACGCAGTATTTT	CASSRTGVTHEDTQYF
.	.	TRBV20-1	TRBJ2-7	TGCAGTGCTAGACAGTCTTACGAGCAGTACTTC	CSARQSYEQYF